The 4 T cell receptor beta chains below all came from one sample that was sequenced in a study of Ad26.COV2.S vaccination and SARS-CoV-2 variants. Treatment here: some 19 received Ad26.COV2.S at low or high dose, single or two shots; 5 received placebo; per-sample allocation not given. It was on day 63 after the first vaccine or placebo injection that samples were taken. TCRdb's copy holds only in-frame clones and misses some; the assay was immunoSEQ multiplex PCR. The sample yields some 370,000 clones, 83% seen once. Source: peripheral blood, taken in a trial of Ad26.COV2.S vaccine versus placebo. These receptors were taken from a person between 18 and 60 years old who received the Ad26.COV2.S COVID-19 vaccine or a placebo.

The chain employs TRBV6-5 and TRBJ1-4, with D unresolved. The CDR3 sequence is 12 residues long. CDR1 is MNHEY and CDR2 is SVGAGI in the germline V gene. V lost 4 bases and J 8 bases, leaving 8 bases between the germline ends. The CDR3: CASSSPGEKLFF. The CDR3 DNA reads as TGTGCCAGCAGTTCCCCGGGAGAAAAACTGTTTTTT.

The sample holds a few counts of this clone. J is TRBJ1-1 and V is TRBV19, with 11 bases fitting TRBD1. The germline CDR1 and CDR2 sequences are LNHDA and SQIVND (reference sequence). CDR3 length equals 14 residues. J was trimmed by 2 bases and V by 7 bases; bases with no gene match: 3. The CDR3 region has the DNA TGTGCCAGTACCAGGACAGGGGGCAACACTGAAGCTTTCTTT. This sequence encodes CASTRTGGNTEAFF.

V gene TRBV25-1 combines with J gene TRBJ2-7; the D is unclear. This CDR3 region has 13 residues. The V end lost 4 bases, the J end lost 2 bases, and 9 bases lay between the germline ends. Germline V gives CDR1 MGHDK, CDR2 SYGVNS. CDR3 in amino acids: CASSVGDAYEQYF. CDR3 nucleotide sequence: TGTGCCAGCAGTGTCGGCGACGCCTACGAGCAGTACTTC.

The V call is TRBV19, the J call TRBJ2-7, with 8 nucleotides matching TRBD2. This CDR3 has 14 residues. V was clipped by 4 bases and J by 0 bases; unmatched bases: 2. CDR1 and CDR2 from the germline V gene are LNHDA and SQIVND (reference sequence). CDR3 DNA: TGTGCCAGTAGTAGCGGGGGGCCCTCCTACGAGCAGTACTTC. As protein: CASSSGGPSYEQYF.